The present TCR beta chain was sequenced within a study of spatial heterogeneity in lung cancer. Study at large: Any follow-up PBMC samples that were available went on to be sequenced, and the median time to follow-up was roughly two years after resection. Each time, sequencing found more beta-chain sequences than alpha-chain sequences. Overall study results and limits: Blood carried ubiquitous expanded tumor TCRs more at resection than follow-up.

TCRdb analysed the 5' RACE reads with MiXCR anew, one entry per CDR3 protein. Found here are about 52,000 distinct CDR3 sequences, about 7.4% of them singletons; the top ten hold 35%. To note about this clonotype: Its specificity is unknown.

V lost 8 bases, J lost 3 bases, and 12 bases lay in between. The CDR3 totals 13 residues. Germline-derived CDR1 and CDR2 are LNHNV and YYDKDF (reference sequence). Time point: blood at routine non-recurrence follow-up after resection. Tumor, nontumor lung or frozen PBMC supplied whole RNA, sequenced without sorting. This clonotype was obtained from a female donor with early-stage non-small cell lung cancer. Sequences were derived from PBMCs, sampled at follow-up. The chain couples TRBV15 to TRBJ2-3; possible D gene TRBD2, 5 bases. The CDR3 loop is CATGSGITDTQYF. The DNA for the CDR3 is TGTGCCACCGGGAGCGGAATAACAGATACGCAGTATTTT.